These 22 T cell receptor beta chains were sequenced from one sample in a study of blood T cell repertoires in COVID-19. Clones were read by immunoSEQ multiplex PCR, and TCRdb kept only the in-frame ones, dropping some. The sample consists of some 200,000 clones, roughly 80% of them appearing once. The material sequenced was peripheral blood. These TCRs come from a woman aged 60-75 years with acute or convalescent COVID-19.

V usage is TRBV7-3 and J usage is TRBJ2-1; 12 bases fit TRBD2. Germline trimming cut 2 bases from V and 7 bases from J; bases unmatched to any gene: 6. CDR1 is SGHTA, CDR2 FQGTGA, per germline. CDR3 length equals 16 residues. This chain's CDR3 is CASSLSPSGGENEQFF. CDR3 in DNA: TGTGCCAGCAGCTTATCGCCTAGCGGGGGGGAGAATGAGCAGTTCTTC.

This clone has more than one count but fewer than ten. The rearrangement joins TRBV6-2 or TRBV6-3 to TRBJ1-1; perhaps TRBD1 as D (6 bases). Deletions cut 2 bases from V and 10 bases from J, with 17 bases between. Germline-derived CDR1 and CDR2 are MNHEY and SVGEGT. The CDR3 spans 14 residues. CDR3 in amino acids: CASSYPGASAGAFF. As DNA, the CDR3 is TGTGCCAGCAGTTACCCAGGGGCTTCTGCAGGAGCTTTCTTT.

The rearrangement links TRBV7-8 to TRBJ1-6, with 10 nucleotides matching TRBD1. V was clipped by 5 bases and J by 9 bases; unmatched bases: 7. Germline V gene data show CDR1 as SGHVS and CDR2 as FQNEAQ. This CDR3 region has 15 residues. The CDR3 DNA sequence: TGTGCCAGCAGCCCGGTGAGGGACAGGGGTTCACCCCTCCACTTT. Its protein is CASSPVRDRGSPLHF.

This clone was recorded once. V gene TRBV3-1 (or the pseudogene TRBV3-2) combines with J gene TRBJ1-2; TRBD1 matches 8 bases. V gave up 1 base and J gave up 8 bases; unmatched junction bases: 6. This CDR3 has 14 amino acids. Germline assignment: CDR1 LGHDT and CDR2 YNNKEL (reference sequence). In DNA, the CDR3 is TGTGCCAGCAGCCAAGTAAGGACAGGGACCGGCTACACCTTC. Translated, it gives CASSQVRTGTGYTF.

The rearrangement links TRBV2 to TRBJ2-3; a possible D gene is TRBD1 (6 bases). Per the germline V gene, CDR1 is SNHLY and CDR2 is FYNNEI. The CDR3 runs 14 residues. V lost 6 bases and J 2 bases, leaving 12 bases between the germline ends. The CDR3 sequence is CASRSGHLTDTQYF. Written as DNA, the CDR3 is TGTGCCAGCAGGTCGGGACATCTCACAGATACGCAGTATTTT. Full variable domain (remainder filled in from reference TRBV2 and TRBJ2-3): EPEVTQTPSHQVTQMGQEVILRCVPISNHLYFYWYRQILGQKVEFLVSFYNNEISEKSEIFDDQFSVERPDGSNFTLKIRSTKLEDSAMYFCASRSGHLTDTQYFGPGTRLTVL.

The gene calls are TRBV12-3 or TRBV12-4 and TRBJ1-5; tentative D call: TRBD1 (6 bases). Trimming left V 4 bases short and J 5 bases short, with 9 bases between. The CDR3 runs 13 residues. CDR3 coding DNA: TGTGCCAGCAGTTCCAACAGGGATCAGCCCCAGCATTTT. Encoded protein: CASSSNRDQPQHF.

The chain links TRBV7-8 to TRBJ2-7; a weak D match, TRBD2 (6 bases). V gave up 3 bases and J gave up 4 bases, with 13 bases separating them. This CDR3 comprises 14 residues. CDR1 SGHVS and CDR2 FQNEAQ come from the germline V gene. Written as DNA, the CDR3 is TGTGCCAGCAGCTTGGGAGGTGGTCAGTACGAGCAGTACTTC. Protein: CASSLGGGQYEQYF.

The chain employs TRBV19 and TRBJ2-1; D might be TRBD1 (5 bases). Trimming cost V 3 bases and J 0 bases, with 9 bases left between them. The CDR3 runs to 15 residues. The germline CDR1 and CDR2 sequences are LNHDA and SQIVND (reference sequence). CDR3 nucleotides: TGTGCCAGTAGTATTGGTGACAGCTCCTACAATGAGCAGTTCTTC. Translation: CASSIGDSSYNEQFF. Supplemented by reference TRBV19 and TRBJ2-1, the full variable domain reads DGGITQSPKYLFRKEGQNVTLSCEQNLNHDAMYWYRQDPGQGLRLIYYSQIVNDFQKGDIAEGYSVSREKKESFPLTVTSAQKNPTAFYLCASSIGDSSYNEQFFGPGTRLTVL.

The J gene is TRBJ2-3, the V gene TRBV6-6; weak D call: TRBD1 (5 bases). Germline CDR1 reads MNHNY; CDR2 reads SVGAGI (reference sequence). The V end lost 6 bases, the J end lost 3 bases, and 10 bases lay between the germline ends. The CDR3 sequence is 13 residues long. CDR3 amino acids: CASRVKGTDTQYF. Here the CDR3 DNA reads TGTGCCAGCAGGGTTAAGGGGACAGATACGCAGTATTTT.

This rearrangement joins TRBV4-2 to TRBJ1-2; no firm D call. The V and J ends lost 0 bases and 4 bases respectively, with 12 bases between them. From germline, CDR1 is LGHNA and CDR2 YNFKEQ. This CDR3 contains 15 residues. CDR3 residues: CASSQDLRTPYGYTF. In DNA, the CDR3 is TGTGCCAGCAGCCAAGATTTGCGAACTCCCTATGGCTACACCTTC.

This chain links TRBV6-6 with TRBJ2-7, with TRBD1 matching over 7 bases. After removal of 8 bases from V and 3 bases from J, the junction contained 10 bases not matched to a gene. CDR1 and CDR2 from the germline V gene are MNHNY and SVGAGI (reference sequence). CDR3 length: 14 amino acids. This CDR3 reads CASLAGGLVYEQYF. CDR3 sequence (DNA): TGTGCCAGCCTCGCAGGGGGATTAGTCTACGAGCAGTACTTC.

The chain employs TRBV4-2 and TRBJ1-2, with 12 bases fitting TRBD1. This CDR3 has 15 amino acids. Looked up from germline, CDR1 is LGHNA and CDR2 is YNFKEQ. With V trimmed by 4 bases and J by 6 bases, 6 bases remained unmatched. The CDR3 DNA follows: TGTGCCAGCAGCCTCGGGACAGGGGGCGAAGATGGCTACACCTTC. It encodes CASSLGTGGEDGYTF.

As DNA, the CDR3 is TGCGCCAGCAGAGTAGGGGACAGGGGACCGCAAGAGACCCAGTACTTC. Its translation is CASRVGDRGPQETQYF. The genes are TRBV5-1 and TRBJ2-5; 10 positions agree with TRBD1. The germline gives CDR1 SGHRS, CDR2 YFSETQ. Unmatched junction bases numbered 9, after V lost 5 bases and J lost 2 bases. CDR3 length: 16 amino acids.

The chain employs TRBV7-9 and TRBJ1-1; weak D call: TRBD1 (5 bases). Looked up from germline, CDR1 is SEHNR and CDR2 is FQNEAQ (reference sequence). The CDR3 contains 12 residues. Trimming removed 7 bases from V and 4 bases from J, with 10 bases in between. The CDR3 protein is CASNIGGTEAFF. The CDR3 coding sequence is TGTGCCAGCAATATCGGGGGCACTGAAGCTTTCTTT.

The gene calls are TRBV12-5 and TRBJ1-3; 7 bases are a match to TRBD1. In germline, CDR1 is LGHNT, CDR2 FRNRAP. V lost 1 base and J lost 0; bases outside the gene matches: 3. The CDR3 loop spans 16 amino acids. The CDR3 region is CASGLGQGTSGNTIYF. CDR3 coding DNA: TGTGCTAGTGGTTTGGGACAGGGTACCTCTGGAAACACCATATATTTT.

The chain couples TRBV11-2 to TRBJ1-2, with a possible D match to TRBD1 (6 bases). Trimming shortened V by 6 bases and J by 5 bases, and 19 bases separated the two germline ends. CDR1 is SGHAT, CDR2 FQNNGV, per germline. This CDR3 is built from 15 residues. The CDR3 DNA is TGTGCCAGCAGACCGGGGACACTTCATGATTATGGCTACACCTTC. Residues: CASRPGTLHDYGYTF.

The J gene is TRBJ2-1, the V gene TRBV5-1; 9 bases are a match to TRBD2. Trimming took 4 bases from V and 6 from J; bases not matched to a gene: 14. This CDR3 spans 17 amino acids. Germline loops: CDR1 SGHRS, CDR2 YFSETQ. CDR3 protein: CASSPNHPGLAGNEQFF. The CDR3 DNA sequence: TGCGCCAGCAGCCCGAATCACCCGGGACTAGCCGGCAATGAGCAGTTCTTC.

V usage is TRBV9 and J usage is TRBJ1-2; TRBD1 matches at 8 bases. V lost 3 bases to trimming and J lost 2 bases; unmatched junction nucleotides: 12. This CDR3 region has 17 residues. Looked up from germline, CDR1 is SGDLS and CDR2 is YYNGEE. In DNA, the CDR3 is TGTGCCAGCAGCGCGGGACGACAGGGGCTGGGGAACTATGGCTACACCTTC. The encoded protein is CASSAGRQGLGNYGYTF.

The chain couples TRBV5-3 to TRBJ2-1, with TRBD2 matching over 14 bases. TRBV5-3 is an ORF; its function is uncertain. There are 15 residues in the CDR3. After removal of 5 bases from V and 5 bases from J, the junction contained 3 bases not matched to a gene. CDR3: CARRWGLAGDNEQFF. DNA for the CDR3: TGTGCCAGAAGATGGGGACTAGCGGGAGACAATGAGCAGTTCTTC.

The rearrangement uses TRBV19 and TRBJ2-3; unclear D gene. The CDR3 is 14 amino acids. From germline, CDR1 is LNHDA and CDR2 SQIVND (reference sequence). V was shortened by 3 bases and J by 1 base, with 8 bases between the two germline ends. CDR3 coding DNA: TGTGCCAGTAGTATTACACCTCGCACAGATACGCAGTATTTT. This gives the protein CASSITPRTDTQYF.

The J gene is TRBJ2-3, the V gene TRBV19; a possible D gene is TRBD1 (6 bases). The CDR3 extends over 17 amino acids. V lost 6 bases and J 2 bases, leaving 21 bases between the germline ends. CDR1 LNHDA and CDR2 SQIVND come from the germline V gene (reference sequence). The CDR3, as DNA: TGTGCCAGTAGCGACCCCAGGGGAACGGGATACACAGATACGCAGTATTTT. Its translation is CASSDPRGTGYTDTQYF.

The chain employs TRBV7-8 and TRBJ1-1, with TRBD1 matching 8 bases. J lost 0 bases, V lost 1 base, and 13 bases had no gene match. The CDR3 has 19 amino acids. The V gene's germline CDR1 is SGHVS and CDR2 FQNEAQ. As DNA, the CDR3 is TGTGCCAGCAGCTTAGAGTACGGGCAGGGGGCACTCCTGAACACTGAAGCTTTCTTT. This codes for CASSLEYGQGALLNTEAFF.